Shown below are 23 T cell receptor beta chains from a single sample sequenced in a study of T cell clonality in common variable immunodeficiency. Sequencing was performed with immunoSEQ multiplex PCR; in TCRdb, only in-frame clones are kept and a portion is missing. The repertoire yields 25,000 to 35,000 clones, none seen only once; the top ten contain roughly 5.9%. Findings of the study overall: Reportedly, TCR beta sequences from common variable immunodeficiency showed fewer deletions and N-nucleotide insertions.

Their antigen targets remain unknown. The sequenced sample was peripheral blood mononuclear cells. All receptors come from a human donor with common variable immunodeficiency.

This clone was seen repeatedly, ten times or more. Read sequence stops 3 residues before the CDR3 end, and the germline J gene provides the missing end. The chain uses TRBV20-1 and TRBJ1-2, with D possibly being TRBD1 (6 bases). With 3 bases removed from V and 0 bases from J, the gap between germline ends came to 26 bases. This CDR3 contains 19 residues. Germline CDR1 reads DFQATT; CDR2 reads SNEGSKA (reference sequence). This CDR3 reads CSASANFRDTKKANYGYTF. CDR3 DNA (partial): TGCAGTGCTAGCGCCAATTTCCGGGACACCAAGAAAGCTAACTATGGC.

As concerns this clone: The read stops 3 residues short of the end of the CDR3; the missing end is completed from the germline J gene. The chain recombines TRBV30 with TRBJ1-3, with a tentative D call TRBD1 (5 bases). The length of the CDR3 is 12 residues. Per germline, CDR1 GTSNPN and CDR2 SVGIG (reference sequence). The V gene lost 5 bases and the J gene lost 3 bases, with 8 bases spanning the gap. The CDR3 region is CAWQGFGNTIYF. CDR3 DNA (partial): TGTGCCTGGCAGGGATTTGGAAACACC.

This clone was seen a handful of times. The sequence runs out 3 residues before the end of the CDR3; the remainder is reconstructed from the germline J gene. This chain uses TRBV18 with TRBJ2-7, with TRBD1 matching over 8 bases. V lost 4 bases to trimming and J lost 6 bases; unmatched junction nucleotides: 11. CDR3 length: 15 residues. Germline values: CDR1 KGHSH, CDR2 LQKENI. CDR3 residues: CASSLASDRVGEQYF. The CDR3 DNA, read in part, is TGTGCCAGCTCACTGGCTTCGGACAGGGTTGGCGAG.

Turning to this clone: The read comes to an end 3 residues before the CDR3 does, leaving the germline J gene to fill in the end. This chain joins TRBV20-1 and TRBJ2-1; TRBD2 aligns across 11 bases. V was pared by 6 bases and J by 7 bases, with 8 bases of the junction left unmatched. The germline gives CDR1 DFQATT, CDR2 SNEGSKA (reference sequence). The CDR3 spans 14 residues. The covered CDR3 bases are TGCAGTGCGTCACTAGCGGGGGAAACGAATGAG. Translation: CSASLAGETNE. The full CDR3 reads CSASLAGETNEQFF.

This clone was seen only a few times. The missing CDR3 end, 3 residues past where the read stops, is filled in from the germline J gene. The chain joins TRBV5-1 to TRBJ2-5; D possibly corresponds to TRBD1 (5 bases). Trimming took off 3 bases at V and 4 bases at J, with 10 bases between the two ends. The germline V gene has CDR1 SGHRS and CDR2 YFSETQ. This CDR3 has 13 amino acids. The CDR3 protein is CASSSRVLETQYF. CDR3 DNA (partial): TGCGCCAGCAGCTCCAGGGTATTAGAGACC. The full variable domain, with the rest looked up from reference TRBV5-1 and TRBJ2-5, is KAGVTQTPRYLIKTRGQQVTLSCSPISGHRSVSWYQQTPGQGLQFLFEYFSETQRNKGNFPGRFSGRQFSNSRSEMNVSTLELGDSALYLCASSSRVLETQYFGPGTRLLVL.

A few counts support this clone. The read stops 3 residues short of the end of the CDR3; the missing end is completed from the germline J gene. The V call is TRBV7-3, the J call TRBJ2-2; maybe TRBD1 (6 bases). The CDR3 totals 16 residues. The V and J ends lost 3 bases and 1 base respectively, with 12 bases between them. Germline V gene sequence: CDR1 SGHTA, CDR2 FQGTGA. CDR3 in amino acids: CASSFHRALNTGELFF. CDR3 DNA (partial): TGTGCCAGCAGCTTCCACAGGGCTTTGAACACCGGGGAG. The full variable domain, with the rest looked up from reference TRBV7-3 and TRBJ2-2, is GAGVSQTPSNKVTEKGKYVELRCDPISGHTALYWYRQSLGQGPEFLIYFQGTGAADDSGLPNDRFFAVRPEGSVSTLKIQRTERGDSAVYLCASSFHRALNTGELFFGEGSRLTVL.

This clone was detected ten times or more. The read comes to an end 3 residues before the CDR3 does, leaving the germline J gene to fill in the end. The V and J genes are TRBV10-1 and TRBJ2-1; D remains unclear. Trimming pared 0 bases from V and 3 bases from J, leaving 9 bases between. The germline V gene has CDR1 WNHNN and CDR2 SYGVQD (reference sequence). The CDR3 spans 15 residues. The CDR3 DNA, read in part, is TGCGCCAGCAGTGAGTCGAGTAACAGCTACAATGAG. This sequence encodes CASSESSNSYNE. The full CDR3 protein reads CASSESSNSYNEQFF.

Comment on this clone: The junction does not match germline at one end; this may be a read error. The read stops 3 residues short of the end of the CDR3; the missing end is completed from the germline J gene. J is TRBJ1-1 and V is TRBV20-1; 7 bases map to TRBD1. The CDR3 consists of 15 residues. The V gene's germline CDR1 is DFQATT and CDR2 SNEGSKA (reference sequence). CDR3 DNA (partial): TGCAGTGCAAGAGAGGACAGGTTAATGAACACTGAA. Translated, it gives CSAREDRLMNTE. The entire CDR3 protein is CSAREDRLMNTEAFF.

This clone was picked up many times. Read data end 3 residues before the CDR3 end; the end is taken from the germline J gene. J is TRBJ1-2 and V is TRBV11-2; no reliable D call. V lost 4 bases, J lost 4 bases, and 10 bases lay in between. This CDR3 has 13 amino acids. Germline values: CDR1 SGHAT, CDR2 FQNNGV. This CDR3 is CASSSGFPYGYTF. CDR3 bases read: TGTGCCAGCAGCTCAGGATTTCCCTATGGC.

As regards this clone: The CDR3 end lies 3 residues beyond the end of the read and is filled in from the germline J gene. The chain couples TRBV19 to TRBJ2-6, with 12 positions matching TRBD1. The CDR3 sequence is 16 residues long. The ends lost 9 bases at V and 0 bases at J; junction bases unmatched: 3. Germline-derived CDR1 and CDR2 are LNHDA and SQIVND (reference sequence). The sequenced CDR3 bases are TGTGCCAGCCGGGACAGGGGGCTCTCTGGGGCCAACGTC. Amino acid sequence: CASRDRGLSGANV. The entire CDR3 protein is CASRDRGLSGANVLTF.

This clone was counted only a few times. The read falls 3 residues short of the CDR3 end, and the missing part is taken from the germline J gene. This sequence joins TRBV30 and TRBJ1-2; 9 nucleotides agree with TRBD1. This CDR3 is built from 15 residues. Trimming cost V 5 bases and J 3 bases; bases outside gene matches: 10. Germline V gene sequence: CDR1 GTSNPN, CDR2 SVGIG (reference sequence). Incomplete CDR3 DNA: TGTGCCTGGGACCGGGACAGGGAACGGGACTATGGC. Translated, it gives CAWDRDRERDYG. In full, the CDR3 reads CAWDRDRERDYGYTF.

In this sample, this clone turned up a few times. The read ends 3 residues before the CDR3 terminus; that terminus is restored from the germline J gene. The chain combines TRBV2 with TRBJ2-7; 15 bases map to TRBD2. J gave up 6 bases and V 5 bases, and 5 bases lay outside the gene matches. In germline, CDR1 is SNHLY, CDR2 FYNNEI. This CDR3 has 15 amino acids. CDR3 DNA, as far as it was read: TGTGCCAGCAGTTATGGACTAGCGGGGGGGTTCGAG. This translates into CASSYGLAGGFE. The whole CDR3 is CASSYGLAGGFEQYF.

This clone turned up a few times. The read terminates 3 residues before the CDR3 end, so the remaining end is supplied by the germline J gene. This CDR3 is also generated by other DNA sequences in the sample. V gene TRBV7-9 combines with J gene TRBJ2-3, with 11 bases matching TRBD2. Germline CDR1 SEHNR, CDR2 FQNEAQ (reference sequence). The CDR3 extends over 15 amino acids. The J segment lost 6 bases and the V segment lost 3 bases, leaving 5 bases of the junction unmatched. CDR3 in amino acids: CASSLGLAERDTQYF. The covered CDR3 bases are TGTGCCAGCAGCTTGGGACTAGCGGAACGGGATACG. The full variable domain, with the rest looked up from reference TRBV7-9 and TRBJ2-3, is DTGVSQNPRHKITKRGQNVTFRCDPISEHNRLYWYRQTLGQGPEFLTYFQNEAQLEKSRLLSDRFSAERPKGSFSTLEIQRTEQGDSAMYLCASSLGLAERDTQYFGPGTRLTVL.

This clone appeared a few times. The sequence runs out 3 residues before the end of the CDR3; the remainder is reconstructed from the germline J gene. The rearrangement uses TRBV11-3 and TRBJ1-4; D remains ambiguous. The CDR3 is 14 residues long. Germline V gene sequence: CDR1 SGHNT, CDR2 YENEEA. Trimming stripped 4 bases from V and 2 bases from J, with 8 bases between. CDR3 loop: CASSSAGTNEKLFF. CDR3 DNA (partial): TGTGCCAGCAGCTCGGCAGGCACTAATGAAAAA.

A word on this clone: The CDR3 is cut off 3 residues early in the read; its end comes from the germline J gene. The rearrangement links TRBV6-1 to TRBJ2-1; D perhaps matches TRBD1 (5 bases). The CDR3 totals 15 residues. V was shortened by 2 bases and J by 0 bases, with 8 bases between the two germline ends. The germline CDR1 and CDR2 sequences are MNHNS and SASEGT. The CDR3 here is CASSEIGHSYNEQFF. Incomplete CDR3 DNA: TGTGCCAGCAGTGAAATTGGACACTCCTACAATGAG.

A note on this clone: Read sequence stops 3 residues before the CDR3 end, and the germline J gene provides the missing end. The chain links TRBV19 to TRBJ1-2, with 8 positions matching TRBD1. This CDR3 contains 15 residues. The germline CDR1 and CDR2 sequences are LNHDA and SQIVND (reference sequence). Losses at the gene ends were 10 bases for V and 2 bases for J; bases not matched to a gene: 12. CDR3: CATTDRGAQNYGYTF. The DNA read from the CDR3 is TGTGCCACCACAGACAGGGGCGCTCAAAACTATGGC.

Details on this clone: The read stops 3 residues short of the end of the CDR3; the missing end is completed from the germline J gene. This rearrangement joins TRBV19 to TRBJ1-4; 8 bases map to TRBD1. V lost 9 bases to trimming and J lost 6 bases; unmatched junction nucleotides: 6. The V gene's germline CDR1 is LNHDA and CDR2 SQIVND (reference sequence). The CDR3 spans 13 residues. This chain's CDR3 is CASIDRGYEKLFF. CDR3 DNA (partial): TGTGCCAGCATTGACAGGGGATATGAAAAA.

Ten or more counts support this clone. The read gets to within 3 residues of the CDR3 end, and the germline J gene fills in the rest. V is TRBV20-1 and J is TRBJ2-5; D gene unclear. The CDR3 consists of 13 residues. Germline V gene data show CDR1 as DFQATT and CDR2 as SNEGSKA (reference sequence). V was clipped by 3 bases and J by 0 bases, with 8 bases between them. This CDR3 is CSASDSNQETQYF. The covered CDR3 bases are TGCAGTGCTAGCGATAGCAACCAAGAGACC.

With regard to this clone: The observed sequence ends 3 residues before the CDR3 terminus, with the missing tail filled in from the germline J gene. The chain couples TRBV19 to TRBJ2-5; possibly TRBD2 for D (7 bases). The CDR3 contains 16 residues. Germline V lookup: CDR1 LNHDA, CDR2 SQIVND (reference sequence). The V and J ends lost 4 bases and 5 bases respectively, with 20 bases between them. CDR3 bases read: TGTGCCAGTAGTACCGGTTGGGGGGGCCATGTGGAGACC. As protein: CASSTGWGGHVET. The full CDR3 sequence reads CASSTGWGGHVETQYF.

This clone was detected many times. Sequencing ends 3 residues short of the CDR3 end; the germline J gene provides the rest. V and J are TRBV30 and TRBJ2-5; 7 bases align to TRBD2. Germline values: CDR1 GTSNPN, CDR2 SVGIG (reference sequence). The CDR3 is 13 amino acids. J was trimmed by 1 base and V by 4 bases; bases with no gene match: 3. This CDR3 reads CAWTTSAQETQYF. The covered CDR3 bases are TGTGCCTGGACCACTAGCGCCCAAGAGACC.

This clone was observed a handful of times. The sequence runs out 3 residues before the end of the CDR3; the remainder is reconstructed from the germline J gene. This chain joins TRBV19 and TRBJ1-2; D may be TRBD1 (6 bases). There are 14 residues in the CDR3. Germline V gene lookup returns CDR1 LNHDA and CDR2 SQIVND (reference sequence). Deletions cut 4 bases from V and 6 bases from J, with 15 bases between. CDR3 DNA, as far as it was read: TGTGCCAGTAGTACCCATATGGGGGCGAATGGC. Its translation: CASSTHMGANG. The CDR3 in full is CASSTHMGANGYTF.

In its sample, this clone was seen a few times. The CDR3 extends 3 residues past the end of the read, so its final part is completed from the germline J gene. The chain uses TRBV19 and TRBJ2-3; the match to TRBD2 covers 12 bases. V lost 10 bases and J lost 4; bases outside the gene matches: 12. The CDR3 has 16 amino acids. Germline CDR1 and CDR2: LNHDA and SQIVND (reference sequence). CDR3 residues: CATVDLAGGPSDTQYF. The CDR3 bases that were read are TGTGCCACCGTGGACCTAGCGGGGGGGCCTTCAGATACG.

This clone has more than one count but fewer than ten. The read finishes 3 residues shy of the CDR3 end, and the germline J gene is used to complete it. The rearrangement links TRBV7-6 to TRBJ1-4; weak D call: TRBD1 (5 bases). CDR3 length equals 14 residues. Germline V gene sequence: CDR1 SGHVS, CDR2 FNYEAQ. The sequenced CDR3 bases are TGTGCCAGCAGCGTAGATGGTAGGGGAGCGAAA. It codes for CASSVDGRGAK. The whole CDR3 is CASSVDGRGAKLFF.